The 10 T cell receptor beta chains below come from one sample, sequenced in a study of T cells in Graves' hyperthyroidism and ophthalmopathy. Amplification yielded TCR beta CDR3 regions, with RNA transcripts as the source. First-round RT-PCR of the TCR CDR3 relied on the HTBI primer set. TCRdb independently ran MiXCR on the multiplex PCR reads; one entry per CDR3 protein. The table includes roughly 360,000 distinct CDR3 sequences, about 13% detected once. Sequencing was performed on blood. These receptors all stem from a young man with Graves' hyperthyroidism that later progressed to Graves' ophthalmopathy.

This chain connects TRBV20-1 to TRBJ1-2; D is possibly TRBD1 (6 bases). V gave up 0 bases and J gave up 7 bases, with 18 bases separating them. This CDR3 spans 15 amino acids. Germline CDR1 reads DFQATT; CDR2 reads SNEGSKA (reference sequence). The CDR3 coding sequence is TGCAGTGCTAGAGAGCCCGACTGGGGGCGGAGTGGCTACACCTTC. Translated: CSAREPDWGRSGYTF.

This clonotype appeared many times. V and J are TRBV2 and TRBJ2-7; D uncertain. The length of the CDR3 is 14 residues. Germline V gene sequence: CDR1 SNHLY, CDR2 FYNNEI. V lost 3 bases and J lost 0, with 9 bases in between. CDR3 in amino acids: CASSDILSSYEQYF. The CDR3 nucleotides read TGTGCCAGCAGTGATATACTGAGCTCCTACGAGCAGTACTTC.

Many counts were recorded for this clonotype. The chain uses TRBV2 and TRBJ1-2, with no clear D. The germline V gene has CDR1 SNHLY and CDR2 FYNNEI. CDR3 length: 15 residues. Trimming took off 4 bases at V and 3 bases at J, with 15 bases between the two ends. The CDR3 DNA reads TGTGCCAGCAGTGGGGAGGGTGCCTTAGACTATGGCTACACCTTC. Protein product: CASSGEGALDYGYTF. Combining the CDR3 with reference TRBV2 and TRBJ1-2 gives the whole variable domain EPEVTQTPSHQVTQMGQEVILRCVPISNHLYFYWYRQILGQKVEFLVSFYNNEISEKSEIFDDQFSVERPDGSNFTLKIRSTKLEDSAMYFCASSGEGALDYGYTFGSGTRLTVV.

This clonotype was seen many times. The chain uses TRBV2 and TRBJ1-6; 8 bases fit TRBD1. J lost 2 bases, V lost 3 bases, and 0 bases had no gene match. The CDR3 spans 15 residues. CDR1 SNHLY and CDR2 FYNNEI come from the germline V gene. CDR3 loop: CASSETGAYNSPLHF. CDR3 bases: TGTGCCAGCAGTGAGACAGGGGCCTATAATTCACCCCTCCACTTT.

This clonotype was found many times. The chain joins TRBV12-3 or TRBV12-4 to TRBJ2-4; D not resolved. The length of the CDR3 is 16 residues. V shed 6 bases and J shed 0 bases, with 15 bases lying between them. The CDR3 spells CASRLGPKLAKNIQYF. CDR3 DNA: TGTGCCAGCAGACTCGGACCTAAGCTAGCCAAAAACATTCAGTACTTC.

The sample holds many counts of this clonotype. The chain combines TRBV7-2 with TRBJ2-3; D could derive from TRBD1 or TRBD2 (6 bases each). The CDR3 is 15 amino acids. In germline, CDR1 is SGHTA, CDR2 FQGNSA. Trimming pared 0 bases from V and 8 bases from J, leaving 15 bases between. The CDR3 DNA follows: TGTGCCAGCAGCTTAGCCGGGGGCGGAACGGGTACGCAGTATTTT. Its protein product is CASSLAGGGTGTQYF. Looking up the rest from reference TRBV7-2 and TRBJ2-3 gives the full variable domain: GAGVSQSPSNKVTEKGKDVELRCDPISGHTALYWYRQSLGQGLEFLIYFQGNSAPDKSGLPSDRFSAERTGGSVSTLTIQRTQQEDSAVYLCASSLAGGGTGTQYFGPGTRLTVL.

The CDR3 reads CASGLVPTVLRGGSYNEQFF. In DNA, the CDR3 is TGTGCTAGTGGTTTGGTACCGACGGTCCTGCGGGGGGGCTCCTACAATGAGCAGTTCTTC. This sequence joins TRBV12-5 and TRBJ2-1, with 9 bases identical to TRBD2. Germline V gene data show CDR1 as LGHNT and CDR2 as FRNRAP. The CDR3 extends over 20 amino acids. V lost 0 bases to trimming and J lost 0 bases; unmatched junction nucleotides: 12. Full variable domain (missing parts from reference TRBV12-5 and TRBJ2-1): DARVTQTPRHKVTEMGQEVTMRCQPILGHNTVFWYRQTMMQGLELLAYFRNRAPLDDSGMPKDRFSAEMPDATLATLKIQPSEPRDSAVYFCASGLVPTVLRGGSYNEQFFGPGTRLTVL.

This sequence joins TRBV7-9 and TRBJ2-5; D call uncertain. Germline loops: CDR1 SEHNR, CDR2 FQNEAQ (reference sequence). The CDR3 has 16 residues. V was shortened by 4 bases and J by 7 bases, with 22 bases between the two germline ends. Here the CDR3 reads CASSSINGRNVGTQYF. The CDR3 DNA follows: TGTGCCAGCAGCTCGATCAACGGGCGCAATGTGGGGACCCAGTACTTC.

The gene calls are TRBV13 and TRBJ2-4; 8 bases line up with TRBD1. The CDR3 contains 14 residues. Germline V CDR1 and CDR2: PRHDT, FYEKMQ (reference sequence). After removal of 5 bases from V and 8 bases from J, the junction contained 8 bases not matched to a gene. This CDR3 is CASSLGGQGDIQYF. The CDR3 nucleotides read TGTGCCAGCAGCCTTGGCGGACAGGGTGACATTCAGTACTTC.

The table lists this clonotype with many counts. The chain is built from TRBV11-2 and TRBJ1-2; 8 bases map to TRBD1. J gave up 4 bases and V 6 bases, and 7 bases lay outside the gene matches. Germline assignment: CDR1 SGHAT and CDR2 FQNNGV. The CDR3 has 14 amino acids. The CDR3, as DNA: TGTGCCAGCAGTTGGGACAGGAAAGGCTATGGCTACACCTTC. Translation: CASSWDRKGYGYTF. Based on the CDR3 plus reference TRBV11-2 and TRBJ1-2, the full variable domain is EAGVAQSPRYKIIEKRQSVAFWCNPISGHATLYWYQQILGQGPKLLIQFQNNGVVDDSQLPKDRFSAERLKGVDSTLKIQPAKLEDSAVYLCASSWDRKGYGYTFGSGTRLTVV.